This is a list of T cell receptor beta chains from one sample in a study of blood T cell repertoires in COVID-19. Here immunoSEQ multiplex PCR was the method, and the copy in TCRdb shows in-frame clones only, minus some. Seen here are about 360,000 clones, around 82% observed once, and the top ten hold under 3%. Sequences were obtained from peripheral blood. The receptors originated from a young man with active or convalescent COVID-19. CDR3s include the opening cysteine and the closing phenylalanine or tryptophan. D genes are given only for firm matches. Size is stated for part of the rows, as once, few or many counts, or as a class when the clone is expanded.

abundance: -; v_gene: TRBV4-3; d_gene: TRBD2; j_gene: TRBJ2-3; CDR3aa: CASSQDGDYTDTQYF; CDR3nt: TGCGCCAGCAGCCAAGATGGGGACTACACAGATACGCAGTATTTT
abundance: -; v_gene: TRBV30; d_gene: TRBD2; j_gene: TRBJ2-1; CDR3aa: CAWRRRGSINEQFF; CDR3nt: TGTGCCTGGAGACGACGCGGGAGTATAAATGAGCAGTTCTTC
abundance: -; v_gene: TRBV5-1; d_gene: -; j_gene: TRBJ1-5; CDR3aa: CASSLGGPGQPQHF; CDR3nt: TGCGCCAGCAGCTTGGGAGGGCCAGGTCAGCCCCAGCATTTT
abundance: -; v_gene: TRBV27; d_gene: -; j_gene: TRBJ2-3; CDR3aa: CASSQTVTDTQYF; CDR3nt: TGTGCCAGCAGTCAAACAGTCACAGATACGCAGTATTTT
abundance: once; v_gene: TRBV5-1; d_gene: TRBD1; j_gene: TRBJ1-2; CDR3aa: CASSLDPEGANTF; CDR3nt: TGCGCCAGCAGCTTGGATCCTGAGGGGGCAAACACCTTC
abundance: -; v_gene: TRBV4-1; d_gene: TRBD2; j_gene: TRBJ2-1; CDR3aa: CASSRTQAGGRSSYNEQFF; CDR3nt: TGCGCCAGCAGCCGTACGCAAGCGGGGGGGCGAAGCTCCTACAATGAGCAGTTCTTC
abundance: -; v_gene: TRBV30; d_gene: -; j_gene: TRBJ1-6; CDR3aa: CAWSVGREDSPLHF; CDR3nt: TGTGCCTGGAGTGTAGGGAGGGAGGATTCACCCCTCCACTTT
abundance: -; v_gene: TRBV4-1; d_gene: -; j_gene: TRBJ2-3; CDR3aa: CASSSVGGTGSTDTQYF; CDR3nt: TGCGCCAGCAGCTCGGTCGGAGGAACGGGAAGTACAGATACGCAGTATTTT
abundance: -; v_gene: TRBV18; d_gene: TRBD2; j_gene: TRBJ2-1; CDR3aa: CASSPILAGLRDEQFF; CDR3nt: TGTGCCAGCTCACCAATTTTAGCGGGCCTCAGAGATGAGCAGTTCTTC
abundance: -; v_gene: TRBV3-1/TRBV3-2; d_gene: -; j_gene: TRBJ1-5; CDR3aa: CASSLLRGGARQPQHF; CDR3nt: TGTGCCAGCAGCCTGCTCCGGGGGGGCGCAAGACAGCCCCAGCATTTT
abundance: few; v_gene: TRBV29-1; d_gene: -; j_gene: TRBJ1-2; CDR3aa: CSVGLGTPGYTF; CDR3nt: TGCAGCGTGGGACTAGGGACGCCTGGCTACACCTTC
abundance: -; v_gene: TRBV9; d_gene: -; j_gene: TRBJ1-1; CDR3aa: CASSPYGTSTEAFF; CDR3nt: TGTGCCAGCAGCCCCTATGGGACAAGCACTGAAGCTTTCTTT
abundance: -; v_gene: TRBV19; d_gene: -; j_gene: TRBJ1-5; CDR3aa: CASSTRYNQPQHF; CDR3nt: TGTGCCAGTAGTACGCGTTACAATCAGCCCCAGCATTTT
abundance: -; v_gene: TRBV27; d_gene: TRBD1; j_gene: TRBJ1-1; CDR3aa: CASRRTGGSEAFF; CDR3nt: TGTGCCAGCAGAAGGACAGGGGGATCTGAAGCTTTCTTT
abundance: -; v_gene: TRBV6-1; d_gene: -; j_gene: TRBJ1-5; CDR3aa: CASSEIVAGQPQHF; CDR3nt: TGTGCCAGCAGTGAAATCGTTGCGGGTCAGCCCCAGCATTTT
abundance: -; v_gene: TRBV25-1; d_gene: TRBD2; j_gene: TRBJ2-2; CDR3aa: CASSDRLGRDTGELFF; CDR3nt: TGTGCCAGCAGTGACAGGCTCGGGAGGGACACCGGGGAGCTGTTTTTT
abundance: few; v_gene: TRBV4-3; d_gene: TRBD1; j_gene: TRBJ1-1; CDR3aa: CASSHILTGARNTEAFF; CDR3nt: TGCGCCAGCAGCCACATACTTACAGGGGCTCGGAACACTGAAGCTTTCTTT
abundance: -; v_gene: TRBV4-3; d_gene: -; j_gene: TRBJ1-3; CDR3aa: CASSQEWGPLDTIYF; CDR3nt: TGCGCCAGCAGCCAAGAGTGGGGCCCGTTAGACACCATATATTTT
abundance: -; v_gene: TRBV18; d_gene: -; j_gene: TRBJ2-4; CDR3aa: CASEGVAKNIQYF; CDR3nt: TGTGCCAGCGAGGGGGTAGCCAAAAACATTCAGTACTTC
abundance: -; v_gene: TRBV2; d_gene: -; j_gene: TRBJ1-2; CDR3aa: CASSEFHDSESFTF; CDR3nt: TGTGCCAGCAGTGAGTTCCACGATTCGGAGTCGTTCACCTTC
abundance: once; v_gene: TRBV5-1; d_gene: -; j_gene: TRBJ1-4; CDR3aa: CASSRVFGENEKLFF; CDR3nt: TGCGCCAGCAGCAGGGTTTTCGGGGAAAATGAAAAACTGTTTTTT
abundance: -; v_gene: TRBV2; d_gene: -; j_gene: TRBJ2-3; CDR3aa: CASSELAGAITDTQYF; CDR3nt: TGTGCCAGCAGTGAACTGGCAGGGGCAATCACAGATACGCAGTATTTT
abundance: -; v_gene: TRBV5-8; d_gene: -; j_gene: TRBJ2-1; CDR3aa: CASSSLTWYNEQFF; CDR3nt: TGTGCCAGCAGTTCCCTTACATGGTACAATGAGCAGTTCTTC
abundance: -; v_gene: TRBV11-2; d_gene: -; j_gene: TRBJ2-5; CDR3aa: CASSSLGGGTQETQYF; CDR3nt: TGTGCCAGCAGCTCACTGGGCGGCGGGACCCAAGAGACCCAGTACTTC
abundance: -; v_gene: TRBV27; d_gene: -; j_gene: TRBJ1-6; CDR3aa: CASSLDFIPNSPLHF; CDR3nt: TGTGCCAGCAGCCTGGACTTTATCCCTAATTCACCCCTCCACTTT
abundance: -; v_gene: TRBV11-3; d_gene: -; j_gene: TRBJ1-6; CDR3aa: CASSLRASSYNSPLHF; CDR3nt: TGTGCCAGCAGCTTGAGAGCGAGCTCCTATAATTCACCCCTCCACTTT
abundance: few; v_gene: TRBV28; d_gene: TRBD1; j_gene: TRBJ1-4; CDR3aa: CASNLPGQGEEKLFF; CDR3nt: TGTGCCAGCAACCTTCCGGGACAGGGAGAGGAAAAACTGTTTTTT
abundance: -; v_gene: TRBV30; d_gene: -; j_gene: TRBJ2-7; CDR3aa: CAWSVLGFRGQYF; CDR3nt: TGTGCCTGGAGTGTACTTGGATTCCGGGGGCAGTACTTC
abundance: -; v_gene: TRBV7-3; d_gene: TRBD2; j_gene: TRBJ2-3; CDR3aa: CASSLGGARGVDTQYF; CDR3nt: TGTGCCAGCAGCTTAGGGGGGGCGCGGGGGGTGGATACGCAGTATTTT
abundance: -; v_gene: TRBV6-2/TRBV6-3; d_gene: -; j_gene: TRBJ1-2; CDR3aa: CASSYYRGGGYTF; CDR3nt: TGTGCCAGCAGTTACTATAGGGGAGGCGGCTACACCTTC
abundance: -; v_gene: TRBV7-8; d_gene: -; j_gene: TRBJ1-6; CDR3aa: CASSLAGGAADNSPLHF; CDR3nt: TGTGCCAGCAGCTTAGCCGGGGGGGCGGCCGATAATTCACCCCTCCACTTT
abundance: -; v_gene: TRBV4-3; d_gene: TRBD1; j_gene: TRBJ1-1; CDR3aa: CASSLTLAGGTEAFF; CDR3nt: TGCGCCAGCAGCCTAACGCTCGCAGGGGGCACTGAAGCTTTCTTT
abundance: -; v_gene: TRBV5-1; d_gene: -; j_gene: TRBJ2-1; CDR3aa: CASSLEVNLAGGEQFF; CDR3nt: TGCGCCAGCAGCTTGGAGGTGAATTTGGCGGGCGGTGAGCAGTTCTTC
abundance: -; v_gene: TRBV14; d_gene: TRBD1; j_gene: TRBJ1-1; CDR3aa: CASSQGTGGLNTEAFF; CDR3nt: TGTGCCAGCAGCCAAGGGACAGGGGGCCTGAACACTGAAGCTTTCTTT
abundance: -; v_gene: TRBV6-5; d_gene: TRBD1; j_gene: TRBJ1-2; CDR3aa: CASVDPGRGPSGYTF; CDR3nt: TGTGCCAGCGTGGACCCTGGCAGGGGGCCTAGTGGCTACACCTTC
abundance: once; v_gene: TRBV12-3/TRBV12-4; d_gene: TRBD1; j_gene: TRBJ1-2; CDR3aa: CASSWTGDYGYTF; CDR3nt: TGTGCCAGCAGTTGGACAGGGGACTATGGCTACACCTTC
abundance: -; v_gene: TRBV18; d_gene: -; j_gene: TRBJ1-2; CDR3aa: CASSPRRDNYGYTF; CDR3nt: TGTGCCAGCTCACCTAGGCGGGATAACTATGGCTACACCTTC
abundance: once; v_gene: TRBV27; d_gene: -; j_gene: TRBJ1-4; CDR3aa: CASSYRTNEKLFF; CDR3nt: TGTGCCAGCAGTTACAGGACTAATGAAAAACTGTTTTTT
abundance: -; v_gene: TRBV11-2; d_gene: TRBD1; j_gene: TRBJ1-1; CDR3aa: CASSLTGHPQAFF; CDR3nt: TGTGCCAGCAGCCTGACAGGGCACCCACAAGCTTTCTTT
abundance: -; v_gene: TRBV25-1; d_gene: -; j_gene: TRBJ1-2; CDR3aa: CASSAPRTVREGYTF; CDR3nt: TGTGCCAGCAGTGCACCTAGGACAGTGAGGGAAGGCTACACCTTC
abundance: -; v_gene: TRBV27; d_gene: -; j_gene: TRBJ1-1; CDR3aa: CASSLWGRAKGTEAFF; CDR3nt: TGTGCCAGCAGTTTATGGGGAAGGGCGAAGGGGACTGAAGCTTTCTTT
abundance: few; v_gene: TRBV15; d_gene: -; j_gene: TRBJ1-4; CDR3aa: CATSAAPRPGGNEKLFF; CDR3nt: TGTGCCACCAGCGCAGCCCCAAGACCCGGCGGCAATGAAAAACTGTTTTTT
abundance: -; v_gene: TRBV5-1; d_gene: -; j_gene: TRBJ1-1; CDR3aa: CASSLDSLNTEAFF; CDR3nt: TGCGCCAGCAGCTTGGACAGCCTGAACACTGAAGCTTTCTTT
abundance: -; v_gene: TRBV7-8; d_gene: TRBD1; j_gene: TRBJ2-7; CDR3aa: CASSFGTGAYEQYF; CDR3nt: TGTGCCAGCAGCTTTGGGACAGGAGCCTACGAGCAGTACTTC
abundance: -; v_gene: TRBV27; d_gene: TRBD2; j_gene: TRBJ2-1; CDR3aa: CASSLSSGVGNEQFF; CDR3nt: TGTGCCAGCAGTTTATCCAGCGGGGTGGGAAATGAGCAGTTCTTC
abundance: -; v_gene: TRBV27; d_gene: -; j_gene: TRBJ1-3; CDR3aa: CASSIDRGNTIYF; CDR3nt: TGTGCCAGCAGTATCGACAGGGGAAACACCATATATTTT